This T cell receptor (beta chain) stems from a study of blood T cell repertoires in COVID-19. As for the study in general: Samples of COVID-19 (acute and convalescent) were obtained from the United States, Italy and Spain. Sources were T cells, B-cell-depleted T cells, or PBMCs; the material itself was cDNA or gDNA.

Authors' data handling: Using reference gene primer amplification, nucleated cell counts were estimated. The assay was immunoSEQ multiplex PCR, and TCRdb's table has in-frame clones only and misses some. For V, J and clone size, that table is used; D and trimming come from the DNA. The repertoire holds about 270,000 clones, under 90% seen once, with approximately 9% in the top ten. V dropped 3 bases and J dropped 2 bases, with 17 bases sitting between them. This CDR3 spans 16 amino acids. The V gene's germline CDR1 is KGHSH and CDR2 LQKENI. The sequence derives from a woman in her forties or fifties who had recovered from COVID-19. Sequencing was performed on peripheral blood. The chain is built from TRBV18 and TRBJ2-7; TRBD2 might be the D (7 bases). The CDR3 region has the DNA TGTGCCAGCTCACCGGGGGGGGCTAGGATTACCTACGAGCAGTACTTC. This encodes CASSPGGARITYEQYF. The whole variable domain, remainder taken from reference TRBV18 and TRBJ2-7, is NAGVMQNPRHLVRRRGQEARLRCSPMKGHSHVYWYRQLPEEGLKFMVYLQKENIIDESGMPKERFSAEFPKEGPSILRIQQVVRGDSAAYFCASSPGGARITYEQYFGPGTRLTVT.